Listed below are T cell receptor beta chains from one sample, sequenced in a study of cytomegalovirus exposure and HLA in healthy donors. Data came from immunoSEQ multiplex PCR; TCRdb stores just in-frame clones and leaves some out. This sample has 170,000 or so clones; less than 85% occur once, and the top ten carry under 0.8%. Specimen: PBMCs. These receptors originate from a boy aged 5-17 years in good health and CMV-seronegative. CDR3s include the opening cysteine and the closing phenylalanine or tryptophan. Fields, in order: J gene, D gene, clone size, V gene, CDR3 DNA, CDR3 protein. The D gene is left open where the match is weak. Clone size is shown for a subset of rows, as once, few, many or a class of expanded clone.

j_gene: TRBJ1-5; d_gene: TRBD1; abundance: .; v_gene: TRBV12-5; CDR3nt: TGTGCTAGTGGTATTGGGACAGGCAATCAGCCCCAGCATTTT; CDR3aa: CASGIGTGNQPQHF
j_gene: TRBJ1-2; d_gene: .; abundance: once; v_gene: TRBV12-2; CDR3nt: TGTGCAAGTCGCTTAGACCACAGGGCCTTCTATGGCTACACCTTC; CDR3aa: CASRLDHRAFYGYTF
j_gene: TRBJ2-3; d_gene: .; abundance: .; v_gene: TRBV14; CDR3nt: TGTGCCAGCAGCCAAGGGGTTAGCGTCACAGATACGCAGTATTTT; CDR3aa: CASSQGVSVTDTQYF
j_gene: TRBJ1-3; d_gene: TRBD1; abundance: .; v_gene: TRBV13; CDR3nt: TGTGCCAGCAGCTTATGGGACAGGGCGGACACCATATATTTT; CDR3aa: CASSLWDRADTIYF
j_gene: TRBJ1-2; d_gene: TRBD1; abundance: .; v_gene: TRBV7-3; CDR3nt: TGTGCCAGCAGCGGTGGCTCGGCAGGGGGCTATGGCTACACCTTC; CDR3aa: CASSGGSAGGYGYTF
j_gene: TRBJ2-1; d_gene: TRBD1; abundance: few; v_gene: TRBV13; CDR3nt: TGTGCCAGCAGCACTCAGACAGGGCGCTCCTACAATGAGCAGTTCTTC; CDR3aa: CASSTQTGRSYNEQFF
j_gene: TRBJ1-5; d_gene: .; abundance: .; v_gene: TRBV2; CDR3nt: TGTGCCAGCAGTGACAGGGCGCACAATCAGCCCCAGCATTTT; CDR3aa: CASSDRAHNQPQHF
j_gene: TRBJ1-1; d_gene: .; abundance: .; v_gene: TRBV7-9; CDR3nt: TGTGCCAGCAGCTTAAGGAGTGACGGCACTGAAGCTTTCTTT; CDR3aa: CASSLRSDGTEAFF
j_gene: TRBJ2-1; d_gene: TRBD2; abundance: .; v_gene: TRBV9; CDR3nt: TGTGCCAGCAGCGTCGGGACTAGCGGGATCAATGAGCAGTTCTTC; CDR3aa: CASSVGTSGINEQFF
j_gene: TRBJ1-3; d_gene: .; abundance: .; v_gene: TRBV30; CDR3nt: TGTGCCCGGCAGGGCTCCAGCTCTGGAAACACCATATATTTT; CDR3aa: CARQGSSSGNTIYF
j_gene: TRBJ2-3; d_gene: .; abundance: once; v_gene: TRBV11-3; CDR3nt: TGTGCCAGCAGCCAATTCCGCGGGACTAGCACAGATACGCAGTATTTT; CDR3aa: CASSQFRGTSTDTQYF
j_gene: TRBJ1-2; d_gene: .; abundance: .; v_gene: TRBV5-1; CDR3nt: TGCGCCAGCAGCTTGGAGGTTATAGGGGATGGCTACACCTTC; CDR3aa: CASSLEVIGDGYTF
j_gene: TRBJ2-7; d_gene: .; abundance: once; v_gene: TRBV27; CDR3nt: TGTGCCAGCAGTTTACACAGGGCCTACGAGCAGTACTTC; CDR3aa: CASSLHRAYEQYF
j_gene: TRBJ2-2; d_gene: TRBD1; abundance: .; v_gene: TRBV5-4; CDR3nt: TGTGCCAGCAGCTTGGCCGGGACAGACGGAACCGGGGAGCTGTTTTTT; CDR3aa: CASSLAGTDGTGELFF
j_gene: TRBJ2-2; d_gene: .; abundance: .; v_gene: TRBV15; CDR3nt: TGTGCCACCAGCAGAGGGGGGGAAGAATCCGGGGAGCTGTTTTTT; CDR3aa: CATSRGGEESGELFF
j_gene: TRBJ1-1; d_gene: .; abundance: .; v_gene: TRBV11-2; CDR3nt: TGTGCCAGCAGCGTATCCACAGGGACGGTTGCTTTCTTT; CDR3aa: CASSVSTGTVAFF
j_gene: TRBJ1-2; d_gene: .; abundance: .; v_gene: TRBV29-1; CDR3nt: TGCAGCGTGGGGATTACAGGGAAAGGCTATGGCTACACCTTC; CDR3aa: CSVGITGKGYGYTF
j_gene: TRBJ2-2; d_gene: TRBD1; abundance: once; v_gene: TRBV6-4; CDR3nt: TGTGCCAGCAGTGACTCGGACGGGACAGCCGGGGAGCTGTTTTTT; CDR3aa: CASSDSDGTAGELFF
j_gene: TRBJ1-3; d_gene: TRBD1; abundance: .; v_gene: TRBV7-9; CDR3nt: TGTGCCAGCAGCCCCGGGACAGGGAGGATCTCTGGAAACACCATATATTTT; CDR3aa: CASSPGTGRISGNTIYF
j_gene: TRBJ2-1; d_gene: .; abundance: .; v_gene: TRBV6-6; CDR3nt: TGTGCCAGCAGTTCTACATCCGGGTCCAGCGGCGAGTTCTTC; CDR3aa: CASSSTSGSSGEFF
j_gene: TRBJ2-1; d_gene: .; abundance: .; v_gene: TRBV19; CDR3nt: TGTGCCAGTGGGTTTCGGACAGTCCTTAAGAATGAGCAGTTCTTC; CDR3aa: CASGFRTVLKNEQFF
j_gene: TRBJ2-5; d_gene: TRBD2; abundance: .; v_gene: TRBV7-2; CDR3nt: TGTGCCAGCAGCTCTAGCGGGAGGGGGGAGACCCAGTACTTC; CDR3aa: CASSSSGRGETQYF
j_gene: TRBJ2-2; d_gene: TRBD2; abundance: .; v_gene: TRBV5-1; CDR3nt: TGCGCCAGCAGCTTAATAGCGGGGGTGAACGGGGAGCTGTTTTTT; CDR3aa: CASSLIAGVNGELFF
j_gene: TRBJ2-1; d_gene: .; abundance: .; v_gene: TRBV2; CDR3nt: TGTGCCAGCATTAATTACTTTAGGAGGTCGGCCAATGAGCAGTTCTTC; CDR3aa: CASINYFRRSANEQFF
j_gene: TRBJ2-7; d_gene: TRBD1; abundance: .; v_gene: TRBV6-5; CDR3nt: TGTGCCAGCAGTTTCGGGACAGGGAACCACGAGCAGTACTTC; CDR3aa: CASSFGTGNHEQYF
j_gene: TRBJ1-2; d_gene: .; abundance: .; v_gene: TRBV10-3; CDR3nt: TGTGCCATCAGTGAGTCGGAGGGTACGAATTCGGGCTACACCTTC; CDR3aa: CAISESEGTNSGYTF
j_gene: TRBJ1-1; d_gene: .; abundance: .; v_gene: TRBV6-5; CDR3nt: TGTGCCAGCAGCAGGGGACACCAGAACACTGAAGCTTTCTTT; CDR3aa: CASSRGHQNTEAFF
j_gene: TRBJ1-1; d_gene: .; abundance: .; v_gene: TRBV29-1; CDR3nt: TGCAGCGTTGACCGGCAGGGAGGCACTGAAGCTTTCTTT; CDR3aa: CSVDRQGGTEAFF
j_gene: TRBJ2-7; d_gene: TRBD1; abundance: .; v_gene: TRBV7-8; CDR3nt: TGTGCCAGCAGCCTAAGGGTTCGGACAGGGGTTTTCTGGGAGCAGTACTTC; CDR3aa: CASSLRVRTGVFWEQYF
j_gene: TRBJ2-7; d_gene: .; abundance: .; v_gene: TRBV5-4; CDR3nt: TGTGCCAGCAGCTCCTTGACGGGGACCTACGAGCAGTACTTC; CDR3aa: CASSSLTGTYEQYF
j_gene: TRBJ2-1; d_gene: .; abundance: .; v_gene: TRBV11-3; CDR3nt: TGTGCCAGCAGCTCAACCCCAGGGGGGTACTACAATGAGCAGTTCTTC; CDR3aa: CASSSTPGGYYNEQFF
j_gene: TRBJ1-4; d_gene: .; abundance: .; v_gene: TRBV30; CDR3nt: TGTGCCTGGACTGGGGTCAGGGGTGGAGAAAAACTGTTTTTT; CDR3aa: CAWTGVRGGEKLFF
j_gene: TRBJ2-1; d_gene: TRBD2; abundance: .; v_gene: TRBV6-1; CDR3nt: TGTGCCAGCAGTGGCGGGACTAGCGGTTACAATGAGCAGTTCTTC; CDR3aa: CASSGGTSGYNEQFF
j_gene: TRBJ1-1; d_gene: .; abundance: few; v_gene: TRBV11-3; CDR3nt: TGTGCCAGCAGCTTCGACAGGAACACTGAAGCTTTCTTT; CDR3aa: CASSFDRNTEAFF
j_gene: TRBJ2-2; d_gene: TRBD2; abundance: .; v_gene: TRBV4-3; CDR3nt: TGCGCCAGCAGCCAGGAATTAGGACTAGCGGGCGATAGCAGGGTCGGGGAGCTGTTTTTT; CDR3aa: CASSQELGLAGDSRVGELFF
j_gene: TRBJ2-1; d_gene: .; abundance: .; v_gene: TRBV14; CDR3nt: TGTGCCAGCAGCCAAGGGTCCGGTCTAGGGTTCTTC; CDR3aa: CASSQGSGLGFF
j_gene: TRBJ2-7; d_gene: .; abundance: once; v_gene: TRBV7-9; CDR3nt: TGTGCCAGCAGCTTACCGGGACTGGCCTCCTACGAGCAGTACTTC; CDR3aa: CASSLPGLASYEQYF
j_gene: TRBJ1-4; d_gene: .; abundance: .; v_gene: TRBV9; CDR3nt: TGTGCCAGCAGCGAACCGGGAGCTCATGAAAAACTGTTTTTT; CDR3aa: CASSEPGAHEKLFF
j_gene: TRBJ2-2; d_gene: TRBD2; abundance: .; v_gene: TRBV7-6; CDR3nt: TGTGCCAGCAGCTTAATAGTAGCGGGAGCGCCGCGGAGCACCGGGGAGCTGTTTTTT; CDR3aa: CASSLIVAGAPRSTGELFF
j_gene: TRBJ1-5; d_gene: .; abundance: .; v_gene: TRBV6-4; CDR3nt: TGTGCCAGCACCTCCTGGCTCCCCACACCTAGCAATCAGCCCCAGCATTTT; CDR3aa: CASTSWLPTPSNQPQHF
j_gene: TRBJ2-2; d_gene: .; abundance: few; v_gene: TRBV6-5; CDR3nt: TGTGCCAGCAGATACCTATTGAACACCGGGGAGCTGTTTTTT; CDR3aa: CASRYLLNTGELFF
j_gene: TRBJ2-1; d_gene: .; abundance: .; v_gene: TRBV6-4; CDR3nt: TGTGCCAGCAGTGACGGGGCTCACAATGAGCAGTTCTTC; CDR3aa: CASSDGAHNEQFF
j_gene: TRBJ2-5; d_gene: .; abundance: .; v_gene: TRBV10-3; CDR3nt: TGTGCCATCAGTAACCGGGCTAGCGCGAGGGGAGAGACCCAGTACTTC; CDR3aa: CAISNRASARGETQYF
j_gene: TRBJ2-1; d_gene: TRBD2; abundance: .; v_gene: TRBV27; CDR3nt: TGTGCCAGCAGTCCGGGGGGGGTTGAGCAGTTCTTC; CDR3aa: CASSPGGVEQFF
j_gene: TRBJ1-5; d_gene: TRBD1; abundance: .; v_gene: TRBV6-6; CDR3nt: TGTGCCAGCAGTCCTGGGGACAGCTTAAATCAGCCCCAGCATTTT; CDR3aa: CASSPGDSLNQPQHF
j_gene: TRBJ1-2; d_gene: .; abundance: .; v_gene: TRBV5-5; CDR3nt: TGTGCCAGCAGCTTGCGGGGAGTCGGACCCGGGGGCTACACCTTC; CDR3aa: CASSLRGVGPGGYTF
j_gene: TRBJ2-7; d_gene: .; abundance: .; v_gene: TRBV5-1; CDR3nt: TGCGCCAGCAGCTCCTCGGACTTCTCGGTGAACGAGCAGTACTTC; CDR3aa: CASSSSDFSVNEQYF
j_gene: TRBJ2-3; d_gene: TRBD1; abundance: .; v_gene: TRBV2; CDR3nt: TGTGCCAGCAGCGGGACAGCCAGCACAGATACGCAGTATTTT; CDR3aa: CASSGTASTDTQYF
j_gene: TRBJ1-2; d_gene: .; abundance: .; v_gene: TRBV30; CDR3nt: TGTGCCTGGAGTGCCTATACAGGGTTGAACTATGGCTACACCTTC; CDR3aa: CAWSAYTGLNYGYTF
j_gene: TRBJ2-3; d_gene: .; abundance: .; v_gene: TRBV30; CDR3nt: TGTGCCTGGAGTGTGGGCGATACGCAGTATTTT; CDR3aa: CAWSVGDTQYF
j_gene: TRBJ2-3; d_gene: .; abundance: .; v_gene: TRBV9; CDR3nt: TGTGCCAGCACCCCTCGGGGGAGGACGGCAGATACGCAGTATTTT; CDR3aa: CASTPRGRTADTQYF
j_gene: TRBJ2-4; d_gene: TRBD2; abundance: once; v_gene: TRBV7-8; CDR3nt: TGTGCCAGCAGCTTACTAGCGGGAGGTGGGAGGGACATTCAGTACTTC; CDR3aa: CASSLLAGGGRDIQYF
j_gene: TRBJ2-6; d_gene: TRBD1; abundance: .; v_gene: TRBV30; CDR3nt: TGTGCCTGGAGTCGGGACAGGGGGTCTGGGGCCAACGTCCTGACTTTC; CDR3aa: CAWSRDRGSGANVLTF